The next 27 T cell receptor beta chains were all read from a single sample in a study of T cell responses to AZD1222 COVID-19 vaccine. Only in-frame clones appear in the TCRdb table, and some are missing; sequencing was by immunoSEQ multiplex PCR. Of 110,000 to 150,000 clones in the sample, approximately 93% are singletons; the top ten hold around 10%. The sequences come from peripheral blood, collected after recovery from COVID-19. The receptors were sampled from an adult who had recovered from COVID-19.

This clone was seen a few times. The chain has TRBV6-5 and TRBJ1-1, with TRBD1 identical over 7 bases. The germline V gene encodes CDR1 MNHEY and CDR2 SVGAGI. CDR3 length equals 12 residues. The junction had 3 bases not matched to a gene; V was cut back by 6 bases and J by 5 bases. The CDR3: CASRQTGTEAFF. The CDR3 coding sequence is TGTGCCAGCAGGCAGACAGGGACTGAAGCTTTCTTT.

The rearrangement links TRBV2 to TRBJ2-7; 7 nucleotides match TRBD2. Germline V lookup: CDR1 SNHLY, CDR2 FYNNEI. The V gene end was trimmed by 1 base and the J gene end by 2 bases; junction bases not matched to a gene: 5. This CDR3 is 15 amino acids long. The CDR3: CASSEGLAETYEQYF. The CDR3 DNA sequence: TGTGCCAGCAGTGAAGGCCTAGCGGAGACCTACGAGCAGTACTTC.

In DNA form, the CDR3 reads TGCGCCAGCAGCTCGTCACTCACAGGGATCTCTGGAAACACCATATATTTT. This sequence encodes CASSSSLTGISGNTIYF. V gene TRBV5-1 combines with J gene TRBJ1-3, with D possibly matching TRBD1 (6 bases). Germline assignment: CDR1 SGHRS and CDR2 YFSETQ. V gave up 3 bases and J gave up 0 bases, with 16 bases separating them. The CDR3 loop spans 17 amino acids.

The V gene is TRBV28, the J gene TRBJ2-7; possibly TRBD2 for D (7 bases). V was clipped by 6 bases and J by 6 bases, with 27 bases between them. There are 17 residues in the CDR3. Germline lookup yields CDR1 MDHEN and CDR2 SYDVKM. CDR3 residues: CASRGPQGLWGGVEQYF. The CDR3 DNA reads TGTGCCAGCAGAGGTCCTCAGGGGCTTTGGGGGGGCGTCGAGCAGTACTTC. Full variable domain (rest looked up from reference TRBV28 and TRBJ2-7): DVKVTQSSRYLVKRTGEKVFLECVQDMDHENMFWYRQDPGLGLRLIYFSYDVKMKEKGDIPEGYSVSREKKERFSLILESASTNQTSMYLCASRGPQGLWGGVEQYFGPGTRLTVT.

The chain links TRBV2 to TRBJ1-4; D is undetermined. The CDR3 is made up of 12 amino acids. Trimming took 2 bases from V and 7 from J, leaving 5 bases between them. CDR1 and CDR2 from the germline V gene are SNHLY and FYNNEI. This CDR3 is CASSEWVEKLFF. CDR3 coding DNA: TGTGCCAGCAGTGAATGGGTTGAAAAACTGTTTTTT.

The chain has TRBV4-1 and TRBJ2-7; D is unclear. Germline lookup yields CDR1 MGHRA and CDR2 YSYEKL. Trimming left V 0 bases short and J 1 base short, with 13 bases between. The CDR3 has 16 residues. In nucleotides, the CDR3 is TGCGCCAGCAGCCAAGACGCACAGCGAGGTTCCTACGAGCAGTACTTC. It codes for CASSQDAQRGSYEQYF.

This clone was counted between two and nine times. The chain uses TRBV5-6 and TRBJ2-7; 8 bases agree with TRBD1. The CDR3 contains 15 residues. Germline CDR1 is SGHDT and CDR2 is YYEEEE. The V gene end was trimmed by 1 base and the J gene end by 1 base; junction bases not matched to a gene: 4. CDR3 sequence reads: CASSLTRGLSYEQYF. The CDR3 DNA reads TGTGCCAGCAGCTTGACCAGGGGGCTATCCTACGAGCAGTACTTC.

This clone has just one count. The gene calls are TRBV4-1 and TRBJ2-7; 8 positions agree with TRBD2. Looked up from germline, CDR1 is MGHRA and CDR2 is YSYEKL. This CDR3 has 14 amino acids. The V and J ends lost 3 bases and 12 bases, in that order; junction bases with no gene match: 13. CDR3 sequence (DNA): TGCGCCAGCAGCCAGGGCCCGGGGGGGGGACGAGGGTACTTC. It codes for CASSQGPGGGRGYF.

The chain carries TRBV28 and TRBJ2-7; a possible D gene is TRBD1 (6 bases). The V end was cut by 4 bases, the J end by 1 base, with 14 bases between. The CDR3 runs to 15 residues. Germline V CDR1 and CDR2: MDHEN, SYDVKM. As DNA, the CDR3 is TGTGCCAGCAGTTCAGTGGGGGCCGAGTCCTACGAGCAGTACTTC. The encoded protein is CASSSVGAESYEQYF.

V gene TRBV4-1 combines with J gene TRBJ2-1; no definite D call. The CDR3 is 15 residues long. V lost 0 bases and J lost 7, with 13 bases in between. In germline, CDR1 is MGHRA, CDR2 YSYEKL. The CDR3 DNA reads TGCGCCAGCAGCCAAGAAGGGCAGATCACTAATGAGCAGTTCTTC. Protein: CASSQEGQITNEQFF.

This chain links TRBV5-1 with TRBJ2-7, with 7 nucleotides matching TRBD2. Unmatched junction bases numbered 7, after V lost 4 bases and J lost 3 bases. The germline V gene has CDR1 SGHRS and CDR2 YFSETQ. CDR3 length: 14 residues. CDR3 sequence reads: CASSQSGVLYEQYF. The CDR3 DNA is TGCGCCAGCAGCCAGAGCGGGGTTCTCTACGAGCAGTACTTC.

The chain recombines TRBV29-1 with TRBJ1-4, with D unresolved. V dropped 4 bases and J dropped 0 bases, with 9 bases sitting between them. Germline V CDR1 and CDR2: SQVTM, ANQGSEA. The CDR3 runs 14 residues. The CDR3 DNA follows: TGCAGCGTTGCTCGCACCACAACTAATGAAAAACTGTTTTTT. Its translation: CSVARTTTNEKLFF. The complete variable domain, with remaining parts taken from reference TRBV29-1 and TRBJ1-4, reads SAVISQKPSRDICQRGTSLTIQCQVDSQVTMMFWYRQQPGQSLTLIATANQGSEATYESGFVIDKFPISRPNLTFSTLTVSNMSPEDSSIYLCSVARTTTNEKLFFGSGTQLSVL.

In its sample, this clone was seen a few times. This CDR3 is CATSRDPGNQETQYF. CDR3 nucleotide sequence: TGTGCCACCAGCAGAGATCCAGGGAACCAAGAGACCCAGTACTTC. The rearrangement links TRBV15 to TRBJ2-5, with a possible D match to TRBD1 (5 bases). The CDR3 is made up of 15 amino acids. Germline V gives CDR1 LNHNV, CDR2 YYDKDF (reference sequence). Trimming left V 0 bases short and J 0 bases short, with 8 bases between.

This clone has only a few counts. This chain connects TRBV19 to TRBJ1-4, with D possibly TRBD1 on 6 matching bases. Trimming removed 4 bases at V and 9 bases at J, with 21 bases between. CDR1 is LNHDA and CDR2 is SQIVND in the germline V gene (reference sequence). This CDR3 contains 16 residues. This CDR3 reads CASSTPTGTPIKKLFF. DNA of the CDR3: TGTGCCAGTAGTACACCTACCGGGACACCCATTAAAAAACTGTTTTTT. The variable domain in full, completed from reference TRBV19 and TRBJ1-4, reads DGGITQSPKYLFRKEGQNVTLSCEQNLNHDAMYWYRQDPGQGLRLIYYSQIVNDFQKGDIAEGYSVSREKKESFPLTVTSAQKNPTAFYLCASSTPTGTPIKKLFFGSGTQLSVL.

The chain uses TRBV18 and TRBJ2-5; D gene unclear. Deletions cut 2 bases from V and 2 bases from J, with 9 bases between. The germline V gene encodes CDR1 KGHSH and CDR2 LQKENI. This CDR3 region has 14 residues. This CDR3 is CASSPWAEQETQYF. CDR3 DNA sequence: TGTGCCAGCTCACCATGGGCCGAACAAGAGACCCAGTACTTC. Drawing the rest from reference TRBV18 and TRBJ2-5, the complete variable domain is NAGVMQNPRHLVRRRGQEARLRCSPMKGHSHVYWYRQLPEEGLKFMVYLQKENIIDESGMPKERFSAEFPKEGPSILRIQQVVRGDSAAYFCASSPWAEQETQYFGPGTRLLVL.

V gene TRBV5-1 combines with J gene TRBJ2-1; D assignment may be TRBD1 or TRBD2 (5 bases each). This CDR3 contains 16 residues. Germline values: CDR1 SGHRS, CDR2 YFSETQ. Trimming took off 3 bases at V and 0 bases at J, with 13 bases between the two ends. As DNA, the CDR3 is TGCGCCAGCAGCTCCGTTCTAGGGACCTCCTACAATGAGCAGTTCTTC. Residues: CASSSVLGTSYNEQFF. Full variable domain (remainder filled in from reference TRBV5-1 and TRBJ2-1): KAGVTQTPRYLIKTRGQQVTLSCSPISGHRSVSWYQQTPGQGLQFLFEYFSETQRNKGNFPGRFSGRQFSNSRSEMNVSTLELGDSALYLCASSSVLGTSYNEQFFGPGTRLTVL.

The CDR3 region is CASSLAGAEQYF. The CDR3, as DNA: TGCGCCAGCAGCTTGGCCGGGGCCGAGCAGTACTTC. This chain joins TRBV5-1 and TRBJ2-7, with D perhaps matching TRBD1 or TRBD2 (5 bases each). Trimming shortened V by 0 bases and J by 6 bases, and 7 bases separated the two germline ends. Per germline, CDR1 SGHRS and CDR2 YFSETQ. This CDR3 is 12 amino acids long. Combining the CDR3 with reference TRBV5-1 and TRBJ2-7 gives the whole variable domain KAGVTQTPRYLIKTRGQQVTLSCSPISGHRSVSWYQQTPGQGLQFLFEYFSETQRNKGNFPGRFSGRQFSNSRSEMNVSTLELGDSALYLCASSLAGAEQYFGPGTRLTVT.

The chain uses TRBV6-4 and TRBJ1-5, with D hard to call. The CDR3 is 14 amino acids. From germline, CDR1 is MRHNA and CDR2 SNTAGT. The ends were cut back, 3 bases at V and 3 bases at J, with 9 bases in the middle. The CDR3 coding sequence is TGTGCCAGCAGTGAACACGGTGACAATCAGCCCCAGCATTTT. It specifies CASSEHGDNQPQHF.

The V and J genes are TRBV6-2 or TRBV6-3 and TRBJ1-1; no clear D gene. Germline CDR1 is MNHEY and CDR2 is SVGEGT. This CDR3 is 13 amino acids long. V was cut by 2 bases and J by 4 bases, with 8 bases left in between. The CDR3 coding sequence is TGTGCCAGCAGTTACGGGGAACCCACTGAAGCTTTCTTT. Translating gives CASSYGEPTEAFF.

This clone appeared once. This rearrangement joins TRBV7-8 to TRBJ2-7; perhaps TRBD1 as D (6 bases). CDR3 length equals 15 residues. In germline, CDR1 is SGHVS, CDR2 FQNEAQ. V was trimmed by 1 base and J by 2 bases, leaving 12 bases between them. CDR3 sequence: CASSLDLDSPYEQYF. The DNA of the CDR3 is TGTGCCAGCAGCTTAGATCTGGACAGTCCCTACGAGCAGTACTTC.

The chain couples TRBV5-1 to TRBJ2-7; unclear D gene. V lost 7 bases, J lost 3 bases, and 17 bases lay in between. The CDR3 is 14 amino acids. Germline V gene sequence: CDR1 SGHRS, CDR2 YFSETQ. Here the CDR3 reads CASQVEINGYEQYF. The CDR3 DNA reads TGCGCCAGCCAAGTGGAGATCAACGGCTACGAGCAGTACTTC.

The V and J genes are TRBV15 and TRBJ1-2, with 12 nucleotides matching TRBD1. The germline V gene has CDR1 LNHNV and CDR2 YYDKDF (reference sequence). CDR3 length equals 15 residues. V dropped 6 bases and J dropped 2; count of bases not matched to a gene: 4. The CDR3: CATRGTGGLNYGYTF. DNA of the CDR3: TGTGCCACCAGGGGGACAGGGGGCCTCAACTATGGCTACACCTTC.

This clone was recorded once. The chain has TRBV15 and TRBJ2-1; 8 bases are shared with TRBD2. Germline V gives CDR1 LNHNV, CDR2 YYDKDF (reference sequence). V lost 7 bases, J lost 6 bases, and 8 bases stayed unmatched. CDR3 size: 14 residues. In nucleotides, the CDR3 is TGTGCCACCAAGCGACTAGCGCCTAGCAATGAGCAGTTCTTC. Translated, it gives CATKRLAPSNEQFF. Drawing the rest from reference TRBV15 and TRBJ2-1, the complete variable domain is DAMVIQNPRYQVTQFGKPVTLSCSQTLNHNVMYWYQQKSSQAPKLLFHYYDKDFNNEADTPDNFQSRRPNTSFCFLDIRSPGLGDTAMYLCATKRLAPSNEQFFGPGTRLTVL.

With respect to this clone: Germline and junction disagree at one end, which may indicate a read error. This sequence joins TRBV7-7 and TRBJ2-5, with unresolved D. CDR1 is SSHAT and CDR2 is FNYEAQ in the germline V gene (reference sequence). The CDR3 sequence is 13 residues long. The CDR3 is CASSSFPGETQYF. The CDR3 DNA sequence: TGTGCTAGCAGCTCCTTTCCCGGAGAGACCCAGTACTTC.

V and J are TRBV2 and TRBJ1-3; D unclear. CDR1 SNHLY and CDR2 FYNNEI come from the germline V gene. There are 16 residues in the CDR3. Trimming removed 8 bases at V and 0 bases at J, with 17 bases between. This CDR3 is CASQTAYRFSGNTIYF. The CDR3 region has the DNA TGTGCCAGCCAAACAGCTTATAGGTTCTCTGGAAACACCATATATTTT.

The chain recombines TRBV5-1 with TRBJ2-1; no reliable D call. V was clipped by 0 bases and J by 4 bases, with 8 bases between them. CDR1 and CDR2 (germline): SGHRS, YFSETQ. The CDR3 has 14 residues. CDR3 region: CASSLAPDYNEQFF. The CDR3 coding sequence is TGCGCCAGCAGCTTGGCGCCCGATTACAATGAGCAGTTCTTC.

This chain links TRBV28 with TRBJ2-5; TRBD1 agrees at 7 bases. Germline V lookup: CDR1 MDHEN, CDR2 SYDVKM. The length of the CDR3 is 15 residues. Unmatched junction bases numbered 7, after V lost 4 bases and J lost 2 bases. The CDR3 region is CASSSQGEKQETQYF. The CDR3, as DNA: TGTGCCAGCAGTTCTCAGGGGGAAAAGCAAGAGACCCAGTACTTC.